The 16 T cell receptor beta chains below were found in one sample sequenced in a study of early T cells in non-severe SARS-CoV-2 infection. TCRdb re-analysed the 5' RACE reads in MiXCR, keeping a single row per CDR3 protein. The data contain tens of thousands of distinct CDR3 sequences, roughly a tenth of them seen just once; the ten biggest clones take up 4.5% to 6.5%. Material for sequencing was whole blood. The origin of the receptors is an adult who was a healthcare worker with PCR-confirmed SARS-CoV-2 infection or an uninfected control (not recorded which).

This clonotype was recorded at least ten times. The V and J genes are TRBV7-8 and TRBJ2-6, with D possibly called TRBD1 or TRBD2 (5 bases each). The germline CDR1 and CDR2 sequences are SGHVS and FQNEAQ. The V and J ends lost 5 bases and 2 bases respectively, with 10 bases between them. The CDR3 consists of 15 residues. CDR3 region: CASSTGGTGANVLTF. In nucleotides, the CDR3 is TGTGCCAGCAGCACTGGGGGTACTGGGGCCAACGTCCTGACTTTC.

At least ten counts were recorded for this clonotype. The chain combines TRBV20-1 with TRBJ2-2, with D possibly being TRBD2 (5 bases). The CDR3 is 20 residues long. Germline CDR1 is DFQATT and CDR2 is SNEGSKA (reference sequence). V was cut by 6 bases and J by 0 bases, with 29 bases left in between. CDR3 sequence reads: CSASGRPSLSTAANTGELFF. CDR3 in DNA: TGCAGTGCCTCCGGGCGTCCTAGCCTTTCCACTGCCGCGAACACCGGGGAGCTGTTTTTT.

This clonotype showed up just a few times. V gene TRBV6-5 combines with J gene TRBJ2-4; 9 bases align to TRBD1. The CDR3 contains 18 residues. Germline V gene sequence: CDR1 MNHEY, CDR2 SVGAGI. Trimming at V came to 4 bases and at J to 2 bases, leaving 12 bases not matched to a gene. In DNA form, the CDR3 reads TGTGCCAGCAGTTCCTTATTACCCGACAGGGGGTCCAAAAACATTCAGTACTTC. Translated: CASSSLLPDRGSKNIQYF.

The gene calls are TRBV4-1 and TRBJ1-2; no firm D call. Germline loops: CDR1 MGHRA, CDR2 YSYEKL. Between the trimmed V and J ends, which lost 1 base and 1 base, there was a span of 13 bases. The CDR3 is made up of 16 amino acids. The CDR3 nucleotides are TGCGCCAGCAGCCAAGGTTACGGGGAAAATAACTATGGCTACACCTTC. This gives the protein CASSQGYGENNYGYTF.

In this sample, this clonotype turned up a few times. The V and J genes are TRBV3-1 and TRBJ2-1; the match to TRBD2 covers 10 bases. Trimming took 0 bases from V and 5 from J; bases not matched to a gene: 4. Looked up from germline, CDR1 is LGHDT and CDR2 is YNNKEL (reference sequence). CDR3 length: 16 residues. CDR3 nucleotides: TGTGCCAGCAGCCAAGACGTAGCGGGGGGACACAATGAGCAGTTCTTC. The encoded protein is CASSQDVAGGHNEQFF.

At least ten counts were recorded for this clonotype. The chain couples TRBV2 to TRBJ1-5, with a weak D call TRBD1 (6 bases). The V end was cut by 6 bases, the J end by 0 bases, with 12 bases between. This CDR3 has 15 amino acids. CDR1 and CDR2 from the germline V gene are SNHLY and FYNNEI. The CDR3 reads CASRGQSYSNQPQHF. The CDR3 bases are TGTGCCAGCAGAGGACAGTCTTATAGCAATCAGCCCCAGCATTTT.

Only a few counts were recorded for this clonotype. The rearrangement links TRBV20-1 to TRBJ1-1; the D gene is possibly TRBD1 (5 bases). CDR3 length: 13 residues. Trimming removed 3 bases at V and 2 bases at J, with 10 bases between. Germline V CDR1 and CDR2: DFQATT, SNEGSKA (reference sequence). The CDR3 reads CSARVRENTEAFF. DNA of the CDR3: TGCAGTGCTAGGGTCAGGGAAAACACTGAAGCTTTCTTT.

The V and J genes are TRBV5-1 and TRBJ1-1; TRBD1 matches at 8 bases. V lost 3 bases, J lost 4 bases, and 5 bases stayed unmatched. Germline V gives CDR1 SGHRS, CDR2 YFSETQ. The CDR3 loop spans 14 amino acids. The CDR3 nucleotides are TGCGCCAGCAGCTCTCTAACAGGGGGCACTGAAGCTTTCTTT. Translating gives CASSSLTGGTEAFF.

In its sample, this clonotype was seen a few times. V and J are TRBV6-4 and TRBJ2-2; D gene uncertain. CDR3 length equals 16 residues. The V and J ends lost 0 bases and 4 bases respectively, with 12 bases between them. Germline CDR1 is MRHNA and CDR2 is SNTAGT. The CDR3 sequence is CASSDSRRVGTGELFF. CDR3 nucleotides: TGTGCCAGCAGTGACTCGAGAAGGGTCGGCACCGGGGAGCTGTTTTTT.

This clonotype was counted at least ten times. The rearrangement links TRBV7-2 to TRBJ2-1; 9 bases are shared with TRBD2. J lost 1 base, V lost 6 bases, and 7 bases had no gene match. CDR3 length: 16 residues. The V gene's germline CDR1 is SGHTA and CDR2 FQGNSA. CDR3 loop: CASRDPSGGSYNEQFF. The CDR3 bases are TGTGCCAGCAGAGACCCAAGCGGGGGGTCCTACAATGAGCAGTTCTTC.

This clonotype has a handful of counts. The J gene is TRBJ2-2, the V gene TRBV6-5, with a possible D match to TRBD2 (6 bases). CDR1 MNHEY and CDR2 SVGAGI come from the germline V gene. The CDR3 has 15 residues. V was cut by 2 bases and J by 2 bases, with 9 bases left in between. The CDR3 reads CASSYGGTNTGELFF. The CDR3 bases are TGTGCCAGCAGTTACGGTGGGACTAACACCGGGGAGCTGTTTTTT.

This clonotype was recorded at least ten times. The chain links TRBV2 to TRBJ2-7; 8 nucleotides match TRBD2. The V segment lost 4 bases and the J segment 2 bases; nucleotides outside the gene matches: 4. This CDR3 has 14 amino acids. In germline, CDR1 is SNHLY, CDR2 FYNNEI. The CDR3 sequence: CASSVSGGTYEQYF. In DNA, the CDR3 is TGTGCCAGCAGTGTCAGCGGGGGAACCTACGAGCAGTACTTC. Combining the CDR3 with reference TRBV2 and TRBJ2-7 gives the whole variable domain EPEVTQTPSHQVTQMGQEVILRCVPISNHLYFYWYRQILGQKVEFLVSFYNNEISEKSEIFDDQFSVERPDGSNFTLKIRSTKLEDSAMYFCASSVSGGTYEQYFGPGTRLTVT.

This clonotype has just a few counts. The rearrangement uses TRBV27 and TRBJ2-1; TRBD2 might be the D (5 bases). There are 16 residues in the CDR3. Germline CDR1 is MNHEY and CDR2 is SMNVEV (reference sequence). V gave up 3 bases and J gave up 0 bases, with 12 bases separating them. The DNA for the CDR3 is TGTGCCAGCAGTTTTTCTGCCCGGGGCTCCTACAATGAGCAGTTCTTC. Its protein product is CASSFSARGSYNEQFF.

The rearrangement links TRBV5-5 to TRBJ2-6, with no clear D. The CDR3 spans 16 residues. Trimming took 5 bases from V and 5 from J, leaving 17 bases between them. The germline V gene has CDR1 SGHKS and CDR2 YYEKEE (reference sequence). The chain's CDR3 is CASRLIAGNRANVLTF. CDR3 nucleotide sequence: TGTGCCAGCAGGCTCATTGCAGGAAACAGGGCCAACGTCCTGACTTTC.

This clonotype has just a few counts. V usage is TRBV6-5 and J usage is TRBJ2-3; D is perhaps TRBD1 or TRBD2 (5 bases each). The V end lost 5 bases, the J end lost 1 base, and 13 bases lay between the germline ends. The CDR3 is 15 amino acids. Germline V gene sequence: CDR1 MNHEY, CDR2 SVGAGI. The CDR3 reads CASSQRGFGTDTQYF. CDR3 DNA sequence: TGTGCCAGCAGTCAGAGGGGCTTTGGCACAGATACGCAGTATTTT.

V usage is TRBV29-1 and J usage is TRBJ2-2; possibly TRBD2 for D (7 bases). The CDR3 consists of 14 residues. Germline V gene data show CDR1 as SQVTM and CDR2 as ANQGSEA. Trimming pared 7 bases from V and 5 bases from J, leaving 17 bases between. CDR3 DNA: TGCAGCGCCACAGGGAGGGGGGAAACCGGGGAGCTGTTTTTT. Translated, it gives CSATGRGETGELFF.